This T cell receptor (beta chain) originates from a study of blood T cell repertoires in COVID-19. Study-wide context: Acute and convalescent COVID-19 samples came from the United States, Italy and Spain. PBMCs, B-cell-depleted T cells, or T cells provided the cDNA or gDNA that made up the material.

The CDR3 covers 15 residues. V was pared by 1 base and J by 2 bases, with 10 bases between. Germline V CDR1 and CDR2: LGHNT, FRNRAP. In the source study's methods: Estimated nucleated cell counts came from reference gene primer amplification. The protocol was immunoSEQ multiplex PCR, while the TCRdb copy is restricted to in-frame clones and leaves out a portion. V and J calls and clone size are those listed in that table; D and trimming were worked out from the DNA. The table has hundreds of thousands of clones, 60% to 75% seen once. This chain connects TRBV12-5 to TRBJ2-3; tentatively, D is TRBD1 (5 bases). The clonotype originates from a woman over 75 with acute or convalescent COVID-19. Sequenced material: peripheral blood. For the CDR3, the DNA is TGTGCTAGTGGTTTGGGACAGACAGTCACAGATACGCAGTATTTT. Residues: CASGLGQTVTDTQYF.